This T cell receptor (beta chain) was obtained from a study of T cell changes during pregnancy in multiple sclerosis. TCRdb's copy holds only in-frame clones and misses some; the assay was immunoSEQ multiplex PCR. The table shows around 110,000 clones, with about 90% occurring only once. The sequencing here drew on peripheral blood, taken in the third trimester of pregnancy. This TCR came from a female donor with multiple sclerosis, enrolled in a pregnancy study.

CDR3 loop: CASSPDTGVGGNEQFF. The CDR3 nucleotides read TGTGCCAGCAGTCCTGATACAGGGGTCGGAGGCAATGAGCAGTTCTTC. This chain connects TRBV2 to TRBJ2-1, with TRBD1 matching over 7 bases. The CDR3 is 16 residues long. CDR1 is SNHLY, CDR2 FYNNEI, per germline. After removal of 5 bases from V and 6 bases from J, the junction contained 13 bases not matched to a gene.